This T cell receptor (beta chain) was observed in a study of blood T cells in healthy people across ages. Points from the study as a whole: Roughly linear age-related decline in beta diversity appeared, significant by age 40. The study lacked donor CMV status, which possibly confounded expanded clonotype changes.

This clonotype was counted between two and nine times. Antigen unknown. A J-beta primer mix and a sample-barcoded 5' primer were used in a second PCR of about 7 to 12 cycles. Using its own MiXCR run on the 5' RACE reads, TCRdb lists one record per CDR3 protein. The data hold over a million distinct CDR3 sequences, with 40% to 45% observed a single time. Russia was home to the donors, healthy Caucasian individuals aged about 6 to 90. Each donor gave 9 to 10 milliliters of peripheral blood. The material sequenced was blood. The source is a woman aged 55-70 years in good health.

For the CDR3, the DNA is TGTGCCAGCAAGGATGTGGGGGCTGAAGCTTTCTTT. It specifies CASKDVGAEAFF. This chain connects TRBV3-1 to TRBJ1-1, with D perhaps matching TRBD1 (5 bases). The CDR3 has 12 residues. Germline values: CDR1 LGHDT, CDR2 YNNKEL (reference sequence). V was trimmed by 7 bases and J by 6 bases, leaving 12 bases between them.